A single sample is the source of the 6 T cell receptor beta chains below, sequenced in a study of type 1 regulatory T cells. Broader study findings: Compared with non-Tr1 cells, Tr1 cells showed a narrower TCR repertoire.

One entry per CDR3 protein, called by TCRdb with MiXCR from the reads. The sample carries about 69,000 distinct CDR3 sequences, about a fifth recorded once. Their specific antigens are unknown. Sequencing was carried out using cultured type 1 regulatory T (Tr1) cells, either the whole culture or a sorted fraction (not recorded which). The receptors come from a human donor in good health.

The CDR3 region is CASSVGSPGRSGNTIYF. CDR3 coding DNA: TGTGCCAGCAGTGTAGGAAGCCCCGGGAGATCTGGAAACACCATATATTTT. The rearrangement joins TRBV2 to TRBJ1-3; no firm D call. CDR3 length: 17 amino acids. V was cut by 4 bases and J by 1 base, with 17 bases left in between. Germline values: CDR1 SNHLY, CDR2 FYNNEI. Looking up the rest from reference TRBV2 and TRBJ1-3 gives the full variable domain: EPEVTQTPSHQVTQMGQEVILRCVPISNHLYFYWYRQILGQKVEFLVSFYNNEISEKSEIFDDQFSVERPDGSNFTLKIRSTKLEDSAMYFCASSVGSPGRSGNTIYFGEGSWLTVV.

This clonotype was counted between two and nine times. The V gene is TRBV29-1, the J gene TRBJ2-3; 8 bases agree with TRBD1. The CDR3 is made up of 12 amino acids. Per germline, CDR1 SQVTM and CDR2 ANQGSEA. The ends lost 7 bases at V and 6 bases at J; junction bases unmatched: 6. CDR3 in amino acids: CSDRQGPDTQYF. The DNA for the CDR3 is TGCAGCGACAGACAGGGGCCGGATACGCAGTATTTT.

J is TRBJ2-4 and V is TRBV29-1, with D unclear. V was trimmed by 3 bases and J by 0 bases, leaving 6 bases between them. Germline CDR1 and CDR2: SQVTM and ANQGSEA. The CDR3 runs 13 residues. The CDR3 protein is CSVEVLAKNIQYF. The CDR3 DNA follows: TGCAGCGTTGAGGTCCTAGCCAAAAACATTCAGTACTTC.

V and J are TRBV18 and TRBJ2-2; weak D call: TRBD2 (5 bases). Trimming cost V 5 bases and J 1 base, with 14 bases left between them. Per the germline V gene, CDR1 is KGHSH and CDR2 is LQKENI. This CDR3 is 16 amino acids long. CDR3 DNA sequence: TGTGCCAGCTCAGTGGGTCCGGGAAGGAACACCGGGGAGCTGTTTTTT. Translated, it gives CASSVGPGRNTGELFF.

CDR3 amino acids: CSGARVDEQYF. The CDR3, as DNA: TGCAGTGGAGCGCGAGTTGACGAGCAGTACTTC. The chain uses TRBV20-1 and TRBJ2-7; D ambiguous. The V end lost 7 bases, the J end lost 5 bases, and 12 bases lay between the germline ends. CDR1 DFQATT and CDR2 SNEGSKA come from the germline V gene (reference sequence). The CDR3 sequence is 11 residues long.

This chain connects TRBV6-1 to TRBJ2-7, with 7 positions matching TRBD1. CDR1 and CDR2 (germline): MNHNS, SASEGT. The CDR3 has 14 amino acids. The trim removed 1 base at V and 4 bases at J, leaving 4 bases unmatched. This CDR3 reads CASSEGSRGYEQYF. Here the CDR3 DNA reads TGTGCCAGCAGTGAAGGAAGCAGGGGGTACGAGCAGTACTTC.